This T cell receptor (beta chain) was observed in a study of blood T cell repertoires in COVID-19. The germline V gene has CDR1 SGHRS and CDR2 YFSETQ. V shed 2 bases, J shed 6 bases, and the junction held 8 bases outside the gene matches. This CDR3 is built from 15 residues. This clone was found once. Generated by immunoSEQ multiplex PCR, the TCRdb table keeps only in-frame clones and is missing some. The sample includes under 110,000 clones, more than 70% seen only once; the top ten take roughly 10%. The chain joins TRBV5-1 to TRBJ1-1; TRBD1 aligns across 9 bases. This sequence originates from a woman aged 25 to 39 with acute or convalescent COVID-19. Sequencing was done on a sample of peripheral blood. This CDR3 is CASSLTPGQGAEAFF. Here the CDR3 DNA reads TGCGCCAGCAGCTTAACCCCGGGACAGGGCGCTGAAGCTTTCTTT.